This T cell receptor beta chain was sequenced during a study of blood T cell repertoires in COVID-19. Study context: Spain, Italy and the United States supplied samples that represented acute and convalescent COVID-19.

In the study's own analysis: How many nucleated cells were present was estimated from reference gene primer amplification. Method: immunoSEQ multiplex PCR; TCRdb's copy keeps in-frame clones and lacks some. The D gene and trimming were derived from the DNA, and the V and J assignments and clone size from that table. The sample contains around 400,000 clones, roughly nine tenths of which appear only once. V lost 1 base, J lost 2 bases, and 12 bases lay in between. The V gene's germline CDR1 is LNHDA and CDR2 SQIVND (reference sequence). The CDR3 has 15 amino acids. The sequencing sample was made of PBMCs or T cells enriched from blood (not recorded which). The chain has TRBV19 and TRBJ2-7; a possible D gene is TRBD2 (6 bases). The source of this sequence is a woman aged 40 to 50 who had been exposed to COVID-19. CDR3 nucleotides: TGTGCCAGTAGTATAGCGGGAGCAGGCGCCTACGAGCAGTACTTC. Its protein is CASSIAGAGAYEQYF.